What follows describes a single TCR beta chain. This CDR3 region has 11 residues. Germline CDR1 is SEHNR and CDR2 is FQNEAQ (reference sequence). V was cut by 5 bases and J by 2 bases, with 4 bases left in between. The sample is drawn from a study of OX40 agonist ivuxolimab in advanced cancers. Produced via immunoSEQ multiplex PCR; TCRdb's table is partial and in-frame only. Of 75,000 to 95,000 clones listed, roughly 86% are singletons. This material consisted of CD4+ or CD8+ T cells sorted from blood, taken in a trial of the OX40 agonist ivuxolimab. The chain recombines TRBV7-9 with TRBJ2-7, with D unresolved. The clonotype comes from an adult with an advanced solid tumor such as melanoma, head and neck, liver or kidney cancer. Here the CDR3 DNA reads TGTGCCAGCAGCGCCGCCTACGAGCAGTACTTC. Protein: CASSAAYEQYF.